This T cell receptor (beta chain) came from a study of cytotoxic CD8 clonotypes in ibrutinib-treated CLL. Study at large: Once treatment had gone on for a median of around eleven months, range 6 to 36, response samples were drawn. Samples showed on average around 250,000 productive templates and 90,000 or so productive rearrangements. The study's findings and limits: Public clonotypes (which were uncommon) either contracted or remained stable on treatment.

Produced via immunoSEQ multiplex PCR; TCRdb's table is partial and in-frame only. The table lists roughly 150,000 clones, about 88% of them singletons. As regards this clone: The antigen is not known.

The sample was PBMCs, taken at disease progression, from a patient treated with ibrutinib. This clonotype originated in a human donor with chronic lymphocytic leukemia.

The CDR3 spells CASSPQGLNTEAFF. As DNA, the CDR3 is TGCGCCAGCAGCCCACAGGGGTTGAACACTGAAGCTTTCTTT. The chain links TRBV5-1 to TRBJ1-1, with 7 bases lining up with TRBD1. Trimming removed 4 bases from V and 0 bases from J; junction bases left unmatched: 3. The germline V gene has CDR1 SGHRS and CDR2 YFSETQ. This CDR3 region has 14 residues.